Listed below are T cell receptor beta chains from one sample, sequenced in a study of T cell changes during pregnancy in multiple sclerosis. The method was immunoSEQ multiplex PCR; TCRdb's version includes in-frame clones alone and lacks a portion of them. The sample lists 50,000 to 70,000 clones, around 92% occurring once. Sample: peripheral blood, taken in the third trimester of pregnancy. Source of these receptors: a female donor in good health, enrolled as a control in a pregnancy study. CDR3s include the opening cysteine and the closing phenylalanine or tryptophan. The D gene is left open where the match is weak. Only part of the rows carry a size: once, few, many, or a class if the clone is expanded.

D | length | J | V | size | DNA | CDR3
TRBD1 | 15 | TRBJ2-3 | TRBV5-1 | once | TGCGCCAGTCATCTCGGGACAGGGTACACAGATACGCAGTATTTT | CASHLGTGYTDTQYF
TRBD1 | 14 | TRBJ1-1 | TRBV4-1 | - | TGCGCCAGCAGCCCGACAGGGGTGAACACTGAAGCTTTCTTT | CASSPTGVNTEAFF
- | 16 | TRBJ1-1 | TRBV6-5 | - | TGTGCCAGCAGTTACTCGGGGGGGGCAGTGAACACTGAAGCTTTCTTT | CASSYSGGAVNTEAFF
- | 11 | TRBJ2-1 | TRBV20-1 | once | TGCAGTGCTAGAGCCGTTAATGAGCAGTTCTTC | CSARAVNEQFF
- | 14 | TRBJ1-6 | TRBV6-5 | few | TGTGCCAGCACCAACCGGGGTAATAATTCACCCCTCCACTTT | CASTNRGNNSPLHF
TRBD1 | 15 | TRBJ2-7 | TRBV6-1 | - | TGTGCCAGCAGTGAAGCAGGGACAGGGATCTACGAGCAGTACTTC | CASSEAGTGIYEQYF
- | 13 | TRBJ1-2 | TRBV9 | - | TGTGCCAGCAGCGTAAATATCCGCTATGGCTACACCTTC | CASSVNIRYGYTF
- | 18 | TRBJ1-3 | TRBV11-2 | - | TGTGCCAGCAGCCCAGGCGGCCGGACACGGCCTTCTGGAAACACCATATATTTT | CASSPGGRTRPSGNTIYF
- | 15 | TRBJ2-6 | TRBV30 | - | TGTGCCTGGAGTGTACCAGAATCTGGGGCCAACGTCCTGACTTTC | CAWSVPESGANVLTF
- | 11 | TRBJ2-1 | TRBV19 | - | TGTGCCAGTAAGAACTCCAATGAGCAGTTCTTC | CASKNSNEQFF
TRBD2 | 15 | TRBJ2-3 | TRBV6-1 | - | TGTGCCAGCAGGTCTGTAGCGGGAGACGCAGATACGCAGTATTTT | CASRSVAGDADTQYF
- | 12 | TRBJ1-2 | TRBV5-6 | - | TGTGCCAGCAGCGCGGACAGCTATGGCTACACCTTC | CASSADSYGYTF
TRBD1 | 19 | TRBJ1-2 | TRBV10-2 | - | TGCGCCAGCAGGAACCGGGACAGGAGATTCCGGCTGACCCCTTATGGCTACACCTTC | CASRNRDRRFRLTPYGYTF
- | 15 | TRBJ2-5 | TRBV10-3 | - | TGTGCCATCAGACCTAGCGACGCCCTCCAAGAGACCCAGTACTTC | CAIRPSDALQETQYF
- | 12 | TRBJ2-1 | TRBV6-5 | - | TGTGCCAGCAGTTACGGCAGGGTTGAGCAGTTCTTC | CASSYGRVEQFF
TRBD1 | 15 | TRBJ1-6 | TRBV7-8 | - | TGTGCCAGCAGCAACCACAGGGGGCAAATTTCACCCCTCCACTTT | CASSNHRGQISPLHF
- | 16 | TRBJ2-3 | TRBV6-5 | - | TGTGCCAGCAGTTACTCGGGGCGGGATTGGACAGATACGCAGTATTTT | CASSYSGRDWTDTQYF
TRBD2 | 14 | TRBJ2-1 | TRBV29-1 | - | TGCAGCGTTGAAGGCAGACTAGCGGGCAATGAGCAGTTCTTC | CSVEGRLAGNEQFF
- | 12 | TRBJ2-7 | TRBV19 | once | TGTGCCAGTAGTATCGGTAGCTACGAGCAGTACTTC | CASSIGSYEQYF
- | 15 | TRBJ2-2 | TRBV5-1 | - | TGCGCCAGCAGCTTGGACGACACGATTTCCGGGGAGCTGTTTTTT | CASSLDDTISGELFF
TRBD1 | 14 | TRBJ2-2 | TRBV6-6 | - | TGTGCCAGCAGTTTTGGGACAGCCGATCCAGAGCTGTTTTTT | CASSFGTADPELFF
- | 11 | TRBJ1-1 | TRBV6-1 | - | TGTGCCAGCACCTGGAACACTGAAGCTTTCTTT | CASTWNTEAFF
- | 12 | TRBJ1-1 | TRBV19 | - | TGTGCCAGTAGTATATCGAGGACTGAAGCTTTCTTT | CASSISRTEAFF
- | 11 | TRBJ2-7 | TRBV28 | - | TGTGCCAGCAGGGGGCGGTACGAGCAGTACTTC | CASRGRYEQYF
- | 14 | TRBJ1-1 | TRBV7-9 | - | TGTGCCAGCAGCTTAGACAGGGTGAACACTGAAGCTTTCTTT | CASSLDRVNTEAFF
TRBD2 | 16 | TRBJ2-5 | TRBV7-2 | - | TGTGCCAGCAGCCCCCGACTAGCGGGGTGGCAAGAGACCCAGTACTTC | CASSPRLAGWQETQYF
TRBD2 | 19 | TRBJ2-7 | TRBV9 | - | TGTGCCAGCAGCGCCGGGACTAGCGGGAGTAGGCCTCGAGTGCGCGAGCAGTACTTC | CASSAGTSGSRPRVREQYF
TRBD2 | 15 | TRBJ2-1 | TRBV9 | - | TGTGCCAGCAGCGTAGTTGCGGGGGGGTGGAATGAGCAGTTCTTC | CASSVVAGGWNEQFF
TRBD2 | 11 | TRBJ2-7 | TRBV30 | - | TGTGCCTGCCGGGGGGTCTACGAGCAGTACTTC | CACRGVYEQYF
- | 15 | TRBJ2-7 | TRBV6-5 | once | TGTGCCAGCAGTTCCCCCAGGTCAGGGTGGGACGAGCAGTACTTC | CASSSPRSGWDEQYF
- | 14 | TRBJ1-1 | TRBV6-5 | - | TGTGCCAGCAGTAGAGGATTCGCGAACACTGAAGCTTTCTTT | CASSRGFANTEAFF
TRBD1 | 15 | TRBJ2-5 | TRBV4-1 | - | TGCGCCAGCAGCCGGGACCTGGGACAGGGAGAGACCCAGTACTTC | CASSRDLGQGETQYF
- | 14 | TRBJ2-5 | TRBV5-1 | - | TGCGCCAGCAGCTTGGGACTCAAAATAGAGACCCAGTACTTC | CASSLGLKIETQYF
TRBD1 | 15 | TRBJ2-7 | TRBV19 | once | TGTGCCAGTAGTCCGAGACAGGGCCCTCCCTACGAGCAGTACTTC | CASSPRQGPPYEQYF
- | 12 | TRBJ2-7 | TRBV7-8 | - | TGTGCCAGCAACCCAGGGTCCTACGAGCAGTACTTC | CASNPGSYEQYF
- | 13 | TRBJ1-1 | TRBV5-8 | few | TGTGCCACCGCAGGACTGCGGTACACTGAAGCTTTCTTT | CATAGLRYTEAFF
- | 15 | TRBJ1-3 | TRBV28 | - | TGTGCCAGCACCACAGCTGGGACTTCTGGAAACACCATATATTTT | CASTTAGTSGNTIYF
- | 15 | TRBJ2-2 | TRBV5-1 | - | TGCGCCAGCAGCGTTGACCTAGCCCCCTCTGGGGAGCTGTTTTTT | CASSVDLAPSGELFF
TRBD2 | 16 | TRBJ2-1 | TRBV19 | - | TGTGCCAGTAGTCCTTTTTTAGCGGGAGCCTACAATGAGCAGTTCTTC | CASSPFLAGAYNEQFF
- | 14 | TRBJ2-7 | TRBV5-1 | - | TGCGCCAGCAGCGTTCAGGCCCTCTCCTACGAGCAGTACTTC | CASSVQALSYEQYF
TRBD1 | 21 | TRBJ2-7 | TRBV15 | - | TGTGCCACCAGCCTAAAGACAGGGAACTTAGTGGGGACCACCCCATACTACGAGCAGTACTTC | CATSLKTGNLVGTTPYYEQYF
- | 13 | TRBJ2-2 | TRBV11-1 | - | TGTGCCAGCCGAGGTCAAGGCACCGGGGAGCTGTTTTTT | CASRGQGTGELFF
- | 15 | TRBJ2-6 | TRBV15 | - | TGTGCCACCGGTACAGGGTACTCTGGGGCCAACGTCCTGACTTTC | CATGTGYSGANVLTF
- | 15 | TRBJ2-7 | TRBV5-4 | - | TGTGCCAGCAGGGGAGGGACAGGACCCCTTGGCGAGCAGTACTTC | CASRGGTGPLGEQYF
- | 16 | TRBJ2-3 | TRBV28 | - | TGTGCCAGCACCTTATCCTACGGAAGGGAGCCAGATACGCAGTATTTT | CASTLSYGREPDTQYF